The source of this TCR beta chain is a study of CXCR3-negative and CXCR3-positive naive CD8 T cells. Study outcomes and limitations: Naive cells with CXCR3 showed TRB CDR3s that were more hydrophobic than those in CXCR3-negative naive cells.

CDR3 length equals 19 residues. As concerns this clonotype: Its cognate antigen is unknown.

UMI-labeled TRB cDNA libraries were prepared by 5' RACE. TCRdb re-called the 5' RACE reads and catalogs CDR3 proteins one per entry, DNA excluded. The sample table sets out around 60,000 distinct CDR3 sequences. Source material: naive CXCR3+ CD8+ T cells from blood. Subset here: CD45RO-CCR7+CD27+CD95- naive CD8+ T cells expressing CXCR3 (TNR3+). The chain uses TRBV21-1 and TRBJ2-1; no DNA is available, so the TRBD1 call from TCRdb remains unchecked. TRBV21-1 is termed a pseudogene. This clonotype was obtained from a human donor in good health. Some clones in this sample may be carry-over from other donors' samples. The CDR3 region is CASSKAIRFGQGPPNEQFF.